The source of this T cell receptor (beta chain) is a study of OX40 agonist ivuxolimab in advanced cancers. Concerning the study at large: Ivuxolimab was an agonistic, fully human IgG2 monoclonal antibody directed against OX40 (CD134), a costimulatory receptor. Three dose-escalation patients achieved partial responses, one with hepatocellular carcinoma and two with cutaneous melanoma. Prior anti-PD-1, anti-PD-L1 or anti-CTLA-4 therapy was permitted, and about two fifths of dose-escalation patients had received checkpoint inhibitors. Intravenous ivuxolimab was administered to patients every 2 weeks at six dose levels: 0.01, 0.1, 0.3, 1.5, 3 and 10 mg/kg. The dose-escalation cohort was about 86% male with a mean age of approximately 60 years, ranging from roughly 23 to 90. The paper covers the monotherapy dose-escalation part of the phase I ivuxolimab trial, which included N ≈ 52 patients. Among the roughly 54 dose-escalation patients, about 20 had hepatocellular carcinoma, roughly 15 melanoma, 9 renal cell carcinoma and 9 head and neck cancer. Peripheral TCRbeta sequencing aimed to test whether ivuxolimab altered TCR sequence diversity and caused clonal T-cell expansion.

The CDR1 and CDR2 encoded by the germline V gene (reference sequence) are MNHEY and SMNVEV. The CDR3 runs 15 amino acids, cysteine and phenylalanine included. The entry retains the CDR3 DNA only, 45 bases that are in frame from base 1. At the junction V is shortened by 0 bases and J by 8 bases, with 11 bases in between. General findings and caveats noted by the study authors: At doses from 0.1 to 3.0 mg/kg, clonal expansion was seen in both CD4+ and CD8+ blood T cells between baseline and week 6. After ivuxolimab, CD8+ T cells had more expanded clones than CD4+ T cells on average. In the 0.1-3.0 mg/kg groups, partial responders were among the patients with the lowest normalized peripheral clonal expansion, particularly in CD8+ T cells. Low levels of normalized T-cell clonal expansion were also shown by some nonresponding patients. Antigen specificity was not determined for the clonally expanded peripheral T cells.

Genomic DNA was extracted from sorted cells for sequencing of the TCRbeta CDR3 region. The immunoSEQ Assay was used to sequence the TCRbeta CDR3 regions. The source is immuneACCESS, and TCRdb retained only in-frame sequences with V and J called. Part of the clones is not carried over; for the studies checked, unresolved V genes explain less than half of this, and the remainder is unexplained. The table for this sample lists 100,000 or so clones; roughly 80% of them were counted only once. The ten largest clones represent roughly 5.5% of the sample. This clone was detected a few times. Its antigen is still unknown. No clone much larger than this one lies a single base away; base qualities are absent. The trial excluded patients who had a history of autoimmune disease or who were on systemic immunosuppression. Peripheral blood for TCR sequencing was drawn from every dose cohort at baseline, at cycle 4 day 1 and at cycle 7 day 1. The samples were taken from a phase I, first-in-human, multicenter, open-label dose-escalation trial of ivuxolimab. Adults with locally advanced or metastatic melanoma, renal cell, hepatocellular, or head and neck squamous cell carcinoma were enrolled in the trial. Before TCR sequencing, CD4+ T cells and CD8+ T cells from peripheral blood were sorted into separate populations.

Sequencing was performed on CD4+ or CD8+ T cells sorted from blood, taken in a trial of the OX40 agonist ivuxolimab. This sequence originates from an adult with an advanced solid tumor such as melanoma, head and neck, liver or kidney cancer. The chain links TRBV27 with TRBJ1-6, with no reliable assignment of the D segment. The CDR3 has the sequence CASSLSRSRDSPLHF. The nucleotides read TGTGCCAGCAGTTTATCCAGGTCACGGGATTCACCCCTCCACTTT.